Listed below are T cell receptor beta chains from one sample, sequenced in a study of blood T cell repertoires in COVID-19. Profiled with immunoSEQ multiplex PCR; TCRdb holds only in-frame clones, not every one. Here the sample spans roughly 31,000 clones, roughly nine tenths being singletons. Sequences were obtained from peripheral blood. The receptors were sampled from a man at least 80 years old with acute or convalescent COVID-19. CDR3s include the opening cysteine and the closing phenylalanine or tryptophan. Fields, in order: J gene, D gene, clone size, V gene, CDR3 protein, CDR3 DNA. D genes are given only for firm matches. Where a row states a size, it is once, few, many or the class of an expanded clone; other rows omit it.

j_gene: TRBJ1-1
d_gene: .
abundance: .
v_gene: TRBV6-1
CDR3aa: CASSGVNRQVNTEAFF
CDR3nt: TGTGCCAGCAGTGGGGTTAACCGACAGGTGAACACTGAAGCTTTCTTT

j_gene: TRBJ1-2
d_gene: .
abundance: .
v_gene: TRBV11-2
CDR3aa: CASRKDINYGYTF
CDR3nt: TGTGCCAGCCGGAAGGACATTAACTATGGCTACACCTTC

j_gene: TRBJ1-5
d_gene: .
abundance: .
v_gene: TRBV28
CDR3aa: CASSSGGSNQPQHF
CDR3nt: TGTGCCAGCAGTTCGGGGGGAAGCAATCAGCCCCAGCATTTT

j_gene: TRBJ2-3
d_gene: .
abundance: .
v_gene: TRBV7-2
CDR3aa: CASSFTGGTQYF
CDR3nt: TGTGCCAGCAGCTTTACCGGGGGAACGCAGTATTTT

j_gene: TRBJ2-7
d_gene: .
abundance: .
v_gene: TRBV5-1
CDR3aa: CASSLDGPSSYEQYF
CDR3nt: TGCGCCAGCAGCCTGGACGGTCCGAGCTCCTACGAGCAGTACTTC

j_gene: TRBJ2-1
d_gene: .
abundance: .
v_gene: TRBV7-8
CDR3aa: CASSRSFHSPFF
CDR3nt: TGTGCCAGCAGCCGAAGCTTCCACTCCCCGTTCTTC

j_gene: TRBJ1-5
d_gene: TRBD1
abundance: .
v_gene: TRBV30
CDR3aa: CAWSVAGGATQPQHF
CDR3nt: TGTGCCTGGAGTGTAGCAGGGGGCGCGACTCAGCCCCAGCATTTT

j_gene: TRBJ1-2
d_gene: TRBD1
abundance: .
v_gene: TRBV6-5
CDR3aa: CASTSTGEYGYTF
CDR3nt: TGTGCCAGCACCTCGACAGGGGAATATGGCTACACCTTC

j_gene: TRBJ1-2
d_gene: TRBD1
abundance: .
v_gene: TRBV7-9
CDR3aa: CASSSFTGVYGYTF
CDR3nt: TGTGCCAGCAGCTCCTTCACAGGGGTCTATGGCTACACCTTC

j_gene: TRBJ1-3
d_gene: .
abundance: .
v_gene: TRBV7-9
CDR3aa: CASGTTGNTIYF
CDR3nt: TGTGCCAGCGGGACAACTGGAAACACCATATATTTT

j_gene: TRBJ2-5
d_gene: .
abundance: .
v_gene: TRBV5-1
CDR3aa: CASSLGQGLGETQYF
CDR3nt: TGCGCCAGCAGCTTGGGGCAGGGACTCGGGGAGACCCAGTACTTC

j_gene: TRBJ1-2
d_gene: .
abundance: once
v_gene: TRBV7-2
CDR3aa: CASSLPVRPYGYTF
CDR3nt: TGTGCCAGCAGCTTACCGGTCAGGCCCTATGGCTACACCTTC

j_gene: TRBJ1-1
d_gene: .
abundance: once
v_gene: TRBV29-1
CDR3aa: CSVVRGIAEAFF
CDR3nt: TGCAGCGTTGTACGGGGAATCGCTGAAGCTTTCTTT

j_gene: TRBJ1-2
d_gene: TRBD1
abundance: .
v_gene: TRBV28
CDR3aa: CASRTGTGTRGYTF
CDR3nt: TGTGCCAGCAGAACCGGGACAGGGACTCGTGGCTACACCTTC

j_gene: TRBJ2-5
d_gene: .
abundance: .
v_gene: TRBV7-9
CDR3aa: CASSLETYTQYF
CDR3nt: TGTGCCAGCAGCTTAGAGACATACACCCAGTACTTC

j_gene: TRBJ1-5
d_gene: .
abundance: .
v_gene: TRBV30
CDR3aa: CAWSDRVVQPQHF
CDR3nt: TGTGCCTGGAGTGACAGGGTCGTTCAGCCCCAGCATTTT

j_gene: TRBJ1-4
d_gene: .
abundance: .
v_gene: TRBV19
CDR3aa: CASSIEAGLMRKLFF
CDR3nt: TGTGCCAGTAGTATAGAGGCAGGTTTAATGAGAAAACTGTTTTTT

j_gene: TRBJ2-5
d_gene: .
abundance: .
v_gene: TRBV28
CDR3aa: CASSLLQAEQETQYF
CDR3nt: TGTGCCAGCAGTTTATTGCAGGCAGAACAAGAGACCCAGTACTTC

j_gene: TRBJ2-2
d_gene: .
abundance: .
v_gene: TRBV7-9
CDR3aa: CASSLWLIAAGELFF
CDR3nt: TGTGCCAGCAGCTTATGGCTAATAGCTGCCGGGGAGCTGTTTTTT

j_gene: TRBJ2-2
d_gene: TRBD1
abundance: .
v_gene: TRBV24-1
CDR3aa: CATSESGQGSTGELFF
CDR3nt: TGTGCCACCAGTGAATCGGGACAGGGGAGCACCGGGGAGCTGTTTTTT

j_gene: TRBJ2-3
d_gene: .
abundance: .
v_gene: TRBV5-6
CDR3aa: CASSSDSPIPTDTQYF
CDR3nt: TGTGCCAGCAGCTCGGACAGCCCGATACCCACAGATACGCAGTATTTT

j_gene: TRBJ1-2
d_gene: .
abundance: .
v_gene: TRBV6-1
CDR3aa: CASSEGPGGYTF
CDR3nt: TGTGCCAGCAGTGAGGGCCCGGGGGGCTACACCTTC

j_gene: TRBJ2-7
d_gene: TRBD1
abundance: .
v_gene: TRBV12-3/TRBV12-4
CDR3aa: CASSLDREYLYF
CDR3nt: TGTGCCAGCAGCTTGGACAGGGAGTACCTGTACTTC

j_gene: TRBJ1-5
d_gene: TRBD1
abundance: .
v_gene: TRBV6-5
CDR3aa: CASSQTGTGIQPQHF
CDR3nt: TGTGCCAGCAGTCAAACCGGGACAGGGATCCAGCCCCAGCATTTT

j_gene: TRBJ1-2
d_gene: .
abundance: .
v_gene: TRBV28
CDR3aa: CASNTPGQGYTF
CDR3nt: TGTGCCAGCAACACCCCAGGGCAGGGCTACACCTTC

j_gene: TRBJ2-5
d_gene: .
abundance: .
v_gene: TRBV11-3
CDR3aa: CASSPRQGGVETQYF
CDR3nt: TGTGCCAGCAGCCCCCGGCAAGGGGGGGTAGAGACCCAGTACTTC

j_gene: TRBJ1-6
d_gene: .
abundance: .
v_gene: TRBV6-5
CDR3aa: CASTPSGYNSPLHF
CDR3nt: TGTGCCAGCACCCCCTCCGGGTATAATTCACCCCTCCACTTT

j_gene: TRBJ2-7
d_gene: TRBD1
abundance: once
v_gene: TRBV18
CDR3aa: CASSSTGGRDEQYF
CDR3nt: TGTGCCAGCTCGTCGACAGGGGGCAGGGACGAGCAGTACTTC

j_gene: TRBJ2-3
d_gene: .
abundance: .
v_gene: TRBV3-1/TRBV3-2
CDR3aa: CASSQDRGPSTDTQYF
CDR3nt: TGTGCCAGCAGCCAAGATCGCGGGCCTAGCACAGATACGCAGTATTTT

j_gene: TRBJ1-5
d_gene: .
abundance: .
v_gene: TRBV4-1
CDR3aa: CASSQDRGAGQPQHF
CDR3nt: TGCGCCAGCAGCCAAGATCGGGGGGCAGGTCAGCCCCAGCATTTT

j_gene: TRBJ1-4
d_gene: .
abundance: few
v_gene: TRBV19
CDR3aa: CASSTNREVGKLFF
CDR3nt: TGTGCCAGTAGTACCAACAGGGAAGTAGGAAAACTGTTTTTT

j_gene: TRBJ2-3
d_gene: .
abundance: .
v_gene: TRBV11-2
CDR3aa: CASSHYWADTQYF
CDR3nt: TGTGCCAGCAGCCACTACTGGGCAGATACGCAGTATTTT

j_gene: TRBJ1-2
d_gene: TRBD1
abundance: .
v_gene: TRBV3-1/TRBV3-2
CDR3aa: CASSQNQGVSYTF
CDR3nt: TGTGCCAGCAGCCAAAATCAGGGGGTTAGCTACACCTTC

j_gene: TRBJ1-4
d_gene: .
abundance: .
v_gene: TRBV11-2
CDR3aa: CASSLVAGDEKLFF
CDR3nt: TGTGCCAGCAGCTTAGTGGCAGGGGATGAAAAACTGTTTTTT

j_gene: TRBJ1-4
d_gene: TRBD1
abundance: .
v_gene: TRBV7-2
CDR3aa: CASSLDRGGEKLFF
CDR3nt: TGTGCCAGCAGCCTTGACAGGGGTGGGGAAAAACTGTTTTTT

j_gene: TRBJ1-5
d_gene: TRBD1
abundance: few
v_gene: TRBV19
CDR3aa: CASSGDRGGHQPQHF
CDR3nt: TGTGCCAGTAGTGGGGACAGGGGGGGGCATCAGCCCCAGCATTTT

j_gene: TRBJ1-6
d_gene: .
abundance: .
v_gene: TRBV7-2
CDR3aa: CASSLRLYNSPLHF
CDR3nt: TGTGCCAGCAGCCTCAGACTTTATAATTCACCCCTCCACTTT

j_gene: TRBJ2-3
d_gene: .
abundance: .
v_gene: TRBV3-1/TRBV3-2
CDR3aa: CASSQEGGGASDTQYF
CDR3nt: TGTGCCAGCAGCCAAGAAGGGGGGGGCGCCTCAGATACGCAGTATTTT

j_gene: TRBJ2-7
d_gene: .
abundance: .
v_gene: TRBV21-1
CDR3aa: CASSKKAERSWSEQYF
CDR3nt: TGTGCCAGCAGCAAAAAAGCCGAGCGGTCCTGGAGCGAGCAGTACTTC

j_gene: TRBJ1-6
d_gene: .
abundance: .
v_gene: TRBV2
CDR3aa: CARLPRSPLHF
CDR3nt: TGTGCCCGATTACCTCGGTCACCCCTCCACTTT

j_gene: TRBJ2-6
d_gene: .
abundance: .
v_gene: TRBV15
CDR3aa: CATSRGGLRQVVSGANVLTF
CDR3nt: TGTGCCACCAGCAGGGGGGGTCTTAGGCAGGTTGTCTCTGGGGCCAACGTCCTGACTTTC

j_gene: TRBJ2-1
d_gene: .
abundance: .
v_gene: TRBV10-3
CDR3aa: CAISESWGGDNEQFF
CDR3nt: TGTGCCATCAGTGAGTCTTGGGGGGGCGACAATGAGCAGTTCTTC

j_gene: TRBJ2-2
d_gene: TRBD2
abundance: .
v_gene: TRBV9
CDR3aa: CASSVVAGDNTGELFF
CDR3nt: TGTGCCAGCAGCGTAGTAGCGGGGGATAACACCGGGGAGCTGTTTTTT

j_gene: TRBJ2-2
d_gene: TRBD2
abundance: .
v_gene: TRBV28
CDR3aa: CASSPPGRVVTGELFF
CDR3nt: TGTGCCAGCAGCCCCCCGGGGAGGGTAGTGACCGGGGAGCTGTTTTTT

j_gene: TRBJ1-4
d_gene: TRBD1
abundance: .
v_gene: TRBV28
CDR3aa: CASSFPGTGHAEKLFF
CDR3nt: TGTGCCAGCAGTTTCCCGGGGACAGGGCATGCTGAAAAACTGTTTTTT

j_gene: TRBJ1-5
d_gene: .
abundance: .
v_gene: TRBV7-8
CDR3aa: CASSLVRTTDNQPQHF
CDR3nt: TGTGCCAGCAGCTTAGTCCGGACAACCGACAATCAGCCCCAGCATTTT

j_gene: TRBJ2-2
d_gene: .
abundance: .
v_gene: TRBV3-1/TRBV3-2
CDR3aa: CASSLRNTGELFF
CDR3nt: TGTGCCAGCAGCCTTAGAAACACCGGGGAGCTGTTTTTT

j_gene: TRBJ2-7
d_gene: .
abundance: .
v_gene: TRBV7-3
CDR3aa: CASSPRPGVYEQYF
CDR3nt: TGTGCCAGCAGCCCCCGACCCGGGGTCTACGAGCAGTACTTC

j_gene: TRBJ2-1
d_gene: TRBD1
abundance: .
v_gene: TRBV5-5
CDR3aa: CASSRPPGQGSSYNEQFF
CDR3nt: TGTGCCAGCAGCAGACCCCCGGGACAGGGGAGCTCCTACAATGAGCAGTTCTTC

j_gene: TRBJ1-6
d_gene: .
abundance: .
v_gene: TRBV30
CDR3aa: CAWVHEDNSPLHF
CDR3nt: TGTGCCTGGGTCCATGAGGATAATTCACCCCTCCACTTT

j_gene: TRBJ1-1
d_gene: TRBD1
abundance: .
v_gene: TRBV7-3
CDR3aa: CASSPGGNTEAFF
CDR3nt: TGTGCCAGCAGCCCAGGGGGCAACACTGAAGCTTTCTTT

j_gene: TRBJ2-3
d_gene: TRBD2
abundance: .
v_gene: TRBV5-1
CDR3aa: CASSLGLALLGADTQYF
CDR3nt: TGCGCCAGCAGCTTGGGACTAGCATTACTCGGCGCAGATACGCAGTATTTT

j_gene: TRBJ1-5
d_gene: TRBD1
abundance: .
v_gene: TRBV3-1/TRBV3-2
CDR3aa: CASSLQGNQPQHF
CDR3nt: TGTGCCAGCAGCCTACAGGGGAACCAGCCCCAGCATTTT

j_gene: TRBJ2-7
d_gene: .
abundance: .
v_gene: TRBV3-1/TRBV3-2
CDR3aa: CASSQDRQNHEQYF
CDR3nt: TGTGCCAGCAGCCAAGATAGACAGAACCACGAGCAGTACTTC

j_gene: TRBJ1-5
d_gene: TRBD1
abundance: .
v_gene: TRBV19
CDR3aa: CASSIIPGQGSNQPQHF
CDR3nt: TGTGCCAGTAGTATAATCCCGGGACAGGGAAGCAATCAGCCCCAGCATTTT

j_gene: TRBJ1-3
d_gene: .
abundance: few
v_gene: TRBV5-1
CDR3aa: CASSSGGSGNTIYF
CDR3nt: TGCGCCAGCAGCTCGGGGGGCTCTGGAAACACCATATATTTT

j_gene: TRBJ1-2
d_gene: TRBD1
abundance: .
v_gene: TRBV5-6
CDR3aa: CASSFTGGVYGYTF
CDR3nt: TGTGCCAGCAGCTTTACAGGGGGGGTCTATGGCTACACCTTC

j_gene: TRBJ1-2
d_gene: .
abundance: .
v_gene: TRBV6-4
CDR3aa: CASSWDSSTGGYTF
CDR3nt: TGTGCCAGCAGTTGGGACTCATCTACCGGGGGCTACACCTTC

j_gene: TRBJ1-4
d_gene: TRBD1
abundance: .
v_gene: TRBV28
CDR3aa: CASSPTGALNEKLFF
CDR3nt: TGTGCCAGCAGTCCTACAGGGGCCCTTAATGAAAAACTGTTTTTT